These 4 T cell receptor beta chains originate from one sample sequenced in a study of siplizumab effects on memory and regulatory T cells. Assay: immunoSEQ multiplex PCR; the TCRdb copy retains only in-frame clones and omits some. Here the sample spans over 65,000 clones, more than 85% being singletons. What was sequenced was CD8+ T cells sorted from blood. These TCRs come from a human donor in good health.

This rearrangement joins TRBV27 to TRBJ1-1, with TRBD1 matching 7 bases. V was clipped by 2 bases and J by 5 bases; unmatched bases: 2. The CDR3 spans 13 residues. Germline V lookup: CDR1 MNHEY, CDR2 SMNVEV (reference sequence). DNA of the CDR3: TGTGCCAGCAGTTTAACAGGGGTTACTGAAGCTTTCTTT. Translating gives CASSLTGVTEAFF.

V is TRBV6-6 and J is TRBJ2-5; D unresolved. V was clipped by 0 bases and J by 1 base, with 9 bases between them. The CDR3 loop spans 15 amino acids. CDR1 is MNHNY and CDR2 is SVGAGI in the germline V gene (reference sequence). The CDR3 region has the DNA TGTGCCAGCAGTTACTCTCTACCAGGCCAAGAGACCCAGTACTTC. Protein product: CASSYSLPGQETQYF.

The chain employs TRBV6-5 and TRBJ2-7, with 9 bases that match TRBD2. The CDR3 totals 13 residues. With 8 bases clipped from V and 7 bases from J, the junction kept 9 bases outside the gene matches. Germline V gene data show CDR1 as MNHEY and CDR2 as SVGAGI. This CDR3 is CASEASGTVEQYF. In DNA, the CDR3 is TGTGCCAGCGAGGCTAGCGGGACGGTGGAGCAGTACTTC.

The CDR3 region has the DNA TGCGCCAGCAGCCACCGGGGAGTTGTTGCCGGGGAGCTGTTTTTT. This sequence encodes CASSHRGVVAGELFF. The V and J genes are TRBV4-1 and TRBJ2-2, with TRBD2 as a possible D gene (5 bases). The germline gives CDR1 MGHRA, CDR2 YSYEKL. This CDR3 has 15 residues. V lost 3 bases and J 6 bases, leaving 14 bases between the germline ends.